This T cell receptor (beta chain) appears in the sequencing data of a study of cytomegalovirus exposure and HLA in healthy donors. This clone was seen only once. The CDR3 has 14 amino acids. V lost 5 bases and J lost 2; bases outside the gene matches: 3. Germline CDR1 is LNHDA and CDR2 is SQIVND (reference sequence). Sequencing used immunoSEQ multiplex PCR; TCRdb keeps in-frame clones, though not all of them. Altogether 120,000 or so clones are present, roughly 87% being singletons, with the ten largest covering around 1.1%. This TCR was recovered from a woman between 18 and 29 years old in good health and CMV-seronegative. Sequencing was performed on PBMCs. The chain uses TRBV19 and TRBJ1-5, with 7 nucleotides matching TRBD1. Here the CDR3 reads CASSDRDGNQPQHF. CDR3 DNA: TGTGCCAGTAGTGACAGGGATGGCAATCAGCCCCAGCATTTT.